A selection of T cell receptor beta chains follows, all from one sample in a study of blood T cell repertoires in COVID-19. The data were produced by immunoSEQ multiplex PCR, yet TCRdb's version contains in-frame clones alone and is incomplete. Of 180,000 or so clones in the sample, 86% were seen once. The sample comprised PBMCs or T cells enriched from blood (not recorded which). These receptors were obtained from a middle-aged man with acute COVID-19. Both conserved end residues are part of each CDR3. D genes are given only for firm matches. Size is omitted from some rows. Given values are once, few, many or a class for expanded clones.

j_gene,abundance,v_gene,d_gene,CDR3aa,CDR3nt
TRBJ1-2,.,TRBV9,TRBD1,CASSVGTGQYGYTF,TGTGCCAGCAGCGTAGGGACAGGGCAGTATGGCTACACCTTC
TRBJ1-6,once,TRBV5-8,.,CASAAAPGSPLHF,TGTGCCTCGGCGGCCGCCCCTGGGTCACCCCTCCACTTT
TRBJ2-7,.,TRBV5-1,TRBD2,CASSLGGAGDLAGRYEQYF,TGCGCCAGCAGCTTGGGAGGTGCGGGAGACCTAGCGGGTAGGTACGAGCAGTACTTC
TRBJ2-3,.,TRBV19,.,CASKYSADTQYF,TGTGCCAGTAAATATTCCGCAGATACGCAGTATTTT
TRBJ2-1,.,TRBV14,.,CASSQAPADARLFANEQFF,TGTGCCAGCAGCCAAGCGCCCGCAGACGCCCGACTATTTGCGAATGAGCAGTTCTTC
TRBJ1-1,.,TRBV19,.,CASSGLLNTEAFF,TGTGCCAGTAGCGGACTGTTGAACACTGAAGCTTTCTTT
TRBJ1-6,.,TRBV5-1,.,CASTYDTQNSPLHF,TGCGCCAGCACCTATGACACCCAAAATTCACCCCTCCACTTT
TRBJ1-4,once,TRBV3-1/TRBV3-2,.,CASSQVGAGNEKLFF,TGTGCCAGCAGCCAAGTGGGGGCTGGTAATGAAAAACTGTTTTTT
TRBJ1-4,.,TRBV5-1,.,CASSVDPSETNEKLFF,TGCGCCAGCAGCGTGGACCCCTCAGAAACTAATGAAAAACTGTTTTTT
TRBJ1-1,.,TRBV5-5,TRBD1,CASSLGGTGGGYAFF,TGTGCCAGCAGCTTGGGTGGGACAGGGGGCGGTTATGCTTTCTTT
TRBJ2-7,.,TRBV29-1,.,CSVSAGDHEQYF,TGCAGCGTTTCCGCAGGGGACCACGAGCAGTACTTC
TRBJ1-4,.,TRBV7-3,TRBD1,CASSPGTGGAGEKLFF,TGTGCCAGCAGCCCGGGGACAGGGGGCGCGGGTGAAAAACTGTTTTTT
TRBJ2-5,.,TRBV3-1/TRBV3-2,TRBD2,CASSRLVGLAGETQYF,TGTGCCAGCAGCCGCCTCGTCGGACTAGCGGGAGAGACCCAGTACTTC
TRBJ2-2,.,TRBV30,TRBD2,CAWSPGLAVGELFF,TGTGCCTGGTCCCCGGGACTAGCGGTCGGGGAGCTGTTTTTT
TRBJ2-3,.,TRBV9,.,CASSPNQGDTQYF,TGTGCCAGCAGCCCCAATCAGGGGGATACGCAGTATTTT
TRBJ2-7,.,TRBV24-1,TRBD2,CATSDSLGREGSYEQYF,TGTGCCACCAGTGACTCCCTGGGGCGGGAGGGTTCCTACGAGCAGTACTTC
TRBJ2-7,.,TRBV6-5,.,CASRLSRSSLEQYF,TGTGCCAGCAGGCTCTCCCGGAGTAGCCTCGAGCAGTACTTC
TRBJ1-5,.,TRBV2,.,CAGGQVSNQPQHF,TGTGCCGGAGGGCAGGTGAGCAATCAGCCCCAGCATTTT
TRBJ2-7,once,TRBV29-1,.,CSVADTLSYEQYF,TGCAGCGTTGCGGACACCCTTTCCTACGAGCAGTACTTC
TRBJ1-1,.,TRBV5-1,TRBD1,CASSVSPGGGTEAFF,TGCGCCAGCAGCGTTTCACCAGGGGGCGGCACTGAAGCTTTCTTT
TRBJ1-1,few,TRBV7-2,.,CASSLAIQSTEAFF,TGTGCCAGCAGCTTAGCTATACAGAGCACTGAAGCTTTCTTT
TRBJ1-2,.,TRBV28,.,CASSFRGMSYTF,TGTGCCAGCAGTTTTAGGGGTATGAGCTACACCTTC
TRBJ2-1,.,TRBV7-2,.,CASSLDSYNEQFF,TGTGCCAGCAGCTTGGACAGTTACAATGAGCAGTTCTTC
TRBJ2-7,.,TRBV6-5,TRBD2,CASRDLSAGVYEQYF,TGTGCCAGCAGGGACCTCTCGGCGGGAGTCTACGAGCAGTACTTC
TRBJ2-2,.,TRBV3-1/TRBV3-2,.,CASSPPRGVKGELFF,TGTGCCAGCAGCCCCCCCAGGGGGGTGAAGGGGGAGCTGTTTTTT
TRBJ2-7,.,TRBV19,TRBD1,CASSITGAYEQYF,TGTGCCAGTAGTATTACAGGGGCCTACGAGCAGTACTTC
TRBJ1-3,few,TRBV19,.,CASSIVSAAGNTIYF,TGTGCCAGTAGTATTGTATCGGCGGCTGGAAACACCATATATTTT
TRBJ1-1,.,TRBV28,.,CASSRPQGRNTEAFF,TGTGCCAGCAGCCGACCCCAGGGGCGGAACACTGAAGCTTTCTTT
TRBJ2-7,.,TRBV19,TRBD2,CASSLPGRAYEQYF,TGTGCCAGTAGTCTCCCGGGGAGGGCCTACGAGCAGTACTTC
TRBJ1-5,.,TRBV28,.,CASSLGAQGNQPQHF,TGTGCCAGCAGTTTGGGGGCACAGGGCAATCAGCCCCAGCATTTT
TRBJ1-2,.,TRBV2,.,CASSERQGGFYGYTF,TGTGCCAGCAGTGAAAGGCAGGGCGGCTTCTATGGCTACACCTTC
TRBJ1-2,.,TRBV9,.,CASSVDSGAGYTF,TGTGCCAGCAGCGTAGACTCAGGGGCTGGCTACACCTTC
TRBJ1-2,.,TRBV12-3/TRBV12-4,.,CASSPDSNYGYTF,TGTGCCAGCAGCCCCGATAGTAACTATGGCTACACCTTC
TRBJ1-2,.,TRBV28,TRBD1,CASSVRYRDRGEGGYTF,TGTGCCAGCAGTGTCCGATACCGGGACAGGGGCGAGGGTGGCTACACCTTC
TRBJ1-2,.,TRBV18,TRBD1,CASSPPAGQESYTF,TGTGCCAGCTCACCACCGGCGGGACAGGAGAGCTACACCTTC
TRBJ2-7,few,TRBV6-2/TRBV6-3,.,CASSYGPGNEQYF,TGTGCCAGCAGTTACGGGCCAGGGAACGAGCAGTACTTC
TRBJ2-7,.,TRBV4-1,.,CASSQGAVSYEQYF,TGCGCCAGCAGCCAAGGGGCCGTATCCTACGAGCAGTACTTC
TRBJ1-1,.,TRBV18,TRBD1,CASSPTDRDTEAFF,TGTGCCAGCTCACCCACCGACAGGGATACTGAAGCTTTCTTT
TRBJ1-2,.,TRBV27,TRBD1,CASLTPGTGGPNYGYTF,TGTGCCAGCTTAACGCCGGGGACAGGGGGCCCAAACTATGGCTACACCTTC
TRBJ1-3,.,TRBV20-1,.,CSASWQGNTIYF,TGCAGTGCTAGTTGGCAGGGGAACACCATATATTTT
TRBJ2-3,.,TRBV19,.,CASSIVAGRSDTQYF,TGTGCCAGTAGTATAGTGGCAGGGAGGTCAGATACGCAGTATTTT
TRBJ2-1,.,TRBV2,TRBD2,CASSIPPGLAGSGGDNEQFF,TGTGCCAGCAGTATACCCCCGGGACTAGCGGGATCAGGGGGAGACAATGAGCAGTTCTTC
TRBJ1-5,.,TRBV19,.,CASSTSPGQPQHF,TGTGCCAGTAGCACATCACCGGGTCAGCCCCAGCATTTT
TRBJ2-1,.,TRBV2,.,CASSAQGLNEQFF,TGTGCCAGCAGTGCTCAGGGGCTTAATGAGCAGTTCTTC
TRBJ2-6,.,TRBV5-1,.,CASSLKVQAGANVLTF,TGCGCCAGCAGCTTGAAGGTGCAGGCTGGGGCCAACGTCCTGACTTTC
TRBJ1-2,.,TRBV19,TRBD1,CASSIRGTSYGYTF,TGTGCCAGTAGTATCAGGGGGACCTCCTATGGCTACACCTTC
TRBJ1-6,.,TRBV25-1,.,CASSGNIHLHF,TGTGCCAGCAGTGGAAACATACACCTCCACTTT
TRBJ2-3,.,TRBV7-3,.,CASSKMTNGDTQYF,TGTGCCAGCAGCAAAATGACAAATGGAGATACGCAGTATTTT
TRBJ1-1,.,TRBV7-9,.,CASSSWGTGIPDQLFF,.
TRBJ2-2,.,TRBV30,TRBD2,CAWGLAGVPGELFF,TGTGCCTGGGGACTAGCGGGAGTTCCCGGGGAGCTGTTTTTT